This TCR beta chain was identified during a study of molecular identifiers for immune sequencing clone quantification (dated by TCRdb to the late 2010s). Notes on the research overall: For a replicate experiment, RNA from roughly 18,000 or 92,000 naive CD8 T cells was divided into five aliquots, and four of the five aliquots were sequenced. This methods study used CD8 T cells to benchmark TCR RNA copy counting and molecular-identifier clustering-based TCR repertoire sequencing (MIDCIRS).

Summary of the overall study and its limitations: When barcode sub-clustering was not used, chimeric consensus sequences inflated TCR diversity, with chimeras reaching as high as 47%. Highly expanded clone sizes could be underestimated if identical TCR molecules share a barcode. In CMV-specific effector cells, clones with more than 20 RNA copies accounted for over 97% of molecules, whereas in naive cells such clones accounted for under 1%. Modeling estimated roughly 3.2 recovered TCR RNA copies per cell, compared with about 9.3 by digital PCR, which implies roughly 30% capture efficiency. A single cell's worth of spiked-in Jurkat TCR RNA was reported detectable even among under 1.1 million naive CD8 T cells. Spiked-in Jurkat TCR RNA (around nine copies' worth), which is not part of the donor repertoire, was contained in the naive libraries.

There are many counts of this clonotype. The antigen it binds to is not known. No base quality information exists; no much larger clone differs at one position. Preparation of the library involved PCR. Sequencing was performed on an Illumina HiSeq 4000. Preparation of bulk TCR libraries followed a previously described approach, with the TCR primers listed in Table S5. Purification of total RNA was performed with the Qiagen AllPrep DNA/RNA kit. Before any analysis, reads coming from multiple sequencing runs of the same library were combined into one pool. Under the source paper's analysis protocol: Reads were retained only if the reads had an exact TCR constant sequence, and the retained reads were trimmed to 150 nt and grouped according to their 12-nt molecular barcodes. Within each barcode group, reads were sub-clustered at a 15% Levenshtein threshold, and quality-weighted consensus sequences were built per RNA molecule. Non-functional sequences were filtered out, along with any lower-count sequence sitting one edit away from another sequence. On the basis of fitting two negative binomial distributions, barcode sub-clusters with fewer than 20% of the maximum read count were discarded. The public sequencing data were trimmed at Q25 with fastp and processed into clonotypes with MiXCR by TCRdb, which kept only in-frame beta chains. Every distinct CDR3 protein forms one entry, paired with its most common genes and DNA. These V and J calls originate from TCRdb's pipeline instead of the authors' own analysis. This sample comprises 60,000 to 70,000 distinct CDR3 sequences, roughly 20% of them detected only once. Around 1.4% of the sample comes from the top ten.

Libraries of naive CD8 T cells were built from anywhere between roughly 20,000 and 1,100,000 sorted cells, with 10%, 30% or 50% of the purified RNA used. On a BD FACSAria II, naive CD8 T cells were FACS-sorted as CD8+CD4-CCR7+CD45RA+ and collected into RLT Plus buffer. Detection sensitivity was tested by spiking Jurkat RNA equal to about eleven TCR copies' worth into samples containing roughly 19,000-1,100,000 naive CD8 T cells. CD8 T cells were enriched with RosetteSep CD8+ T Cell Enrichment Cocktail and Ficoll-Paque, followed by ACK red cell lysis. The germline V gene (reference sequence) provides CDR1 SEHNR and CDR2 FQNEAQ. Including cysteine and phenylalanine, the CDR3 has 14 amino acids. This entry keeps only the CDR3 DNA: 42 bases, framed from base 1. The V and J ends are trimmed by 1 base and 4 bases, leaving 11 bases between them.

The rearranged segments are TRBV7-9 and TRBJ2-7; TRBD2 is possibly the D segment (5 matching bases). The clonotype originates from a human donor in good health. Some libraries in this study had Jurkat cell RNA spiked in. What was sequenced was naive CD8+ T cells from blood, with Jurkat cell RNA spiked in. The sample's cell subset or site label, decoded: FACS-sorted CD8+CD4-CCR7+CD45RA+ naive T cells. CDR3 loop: CASSLGPDWYEQYF. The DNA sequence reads TGTGCCAGCAGCTTAGGGCCGGACTGGTACGAGCAGTACTTC.